A selection of T cell receptor beta chains follows, all from one sample in a study of T cell responses to AZD1222 COVID-19 vaccine. The table came from immunoSEQ multiplex PCR; TCRdb's copy has only in-frame clones and leaves some out. The sample records 75,000 to 90,000 clones, roughly nine tenths being singletons. This material consisted of peripheral blood, taken on day 0 of AZD1222 vaccination. These receptors were obtained from an adult in good health. Both conserved end residues are part of each CDR3. The D gene is left open where the match is weak. Part of the rows lack a size; the others show once, few, many or a class for expanded clones.

CDR3aa: CASSLTLTGTGGTGELFF
CDR3nt: TGTGCCAGCAGCTTAACGCTCACCGGGACAGGGGGCACCGGGGAGCTGTTTTTT
d_gene: TRBD1
abundance: .
v_gene: TRBV7-3
j_gene: TRBJ2-2

CDR3aa: CASSLVPGRYGYTF
CDR3nt: TGTGCCAGCAGTTTGGTGCCAGGGCGCTATGGCTACACCTTC
d_gene: .
abundance: .
v_gene: TRBV28
j_gene: TRBJ1-2

CDR3aa: CASRRDRGFTEAFF
CDR3nt: TGTGCCAGCAGACGGGACAGGGGATTCACTGAAGCTTTCTTT
d_gene: TRBD1
abundance: .
v_gene: TRBV6-5
j_gene: TRBJ1-1

CDR3aa: CASSRGAGDEQYF
CDR3nt: TGTGCCAGCAGCCGTGGGGCAGGAGACGAGCAGTACTTC
d_gene: .
abundance: .
v_gene: TRBV7-2
j_gene: TRBJ2-7

CDR3aa: CGSSISGQGESWMLNQPQHF
CDR3nt: TGTGGCAGTAGTATTTCGGGACAGGGTGAGAGCTGGATGCTAAATCAGCCCCAGCATTTT
d_gene: TRBD1
abundance: .
v_gene: TRBV19
j_gene: TRBJ1-5

CDR3aa: CASSLFPGDTEAFF
CDR3nt: TGTGCCAGCAGCCTCTTCCCTGGGGACACTGAAGCTTTCTTT
d_gene: .
abundance: .
v_gene: TRBV3-1/TRBV3-2
j_gene: TRBJ1-1

CDR3aa: CATPRHITYEQYF
CDR3nt: TGCGCCACCCCCCGACATATAACCTACGAGCAGTACTTC
d_gene: .
abundance: .
v_gene: TRBV5-1
j_gene: TRBJ2-7

CDR3aa: CASSPNQGGTEAFF
CDR3nt: TGTGCCAGCAGTCCGAATCAGGGGGGCACTGAAGCTTTCTTT
d_gene: TRBD1
abundance: .
v_gene: TRBV2
j_gene: TRBJ1-1

CDR3aa: CASGLGVAASGGNEQFF
CDR3nt: TGTGCTAGTGGTTTAGGTGTTGCGGCTAGCGGGGGGAATGAGCAGTTCTTC
d_gene: TRBD2
abundance: .
v_gene: TRBV12-5
j_gene: TRBJ2-1

CDR3aa: CASGFGRGSSTDTQYF
CDR3nt: TGTGCTAGTGGTTTTGGCAGGGGTAGTAGCACAGATACGCAGTATTTT
d_gene: .
abundance: .
v_gene: TRBV12-5
j_gene: TRBJ2-3

CDR3aa: CASSYVLGAVELFF
CDR3nt: TGCGCCAGCAGCTACGTTCTTGGTGCCGTGGAGCTGTTTTTT
d_gene: .
abundance: .
v_gene: TRBV5-1
j_gene: TRBJ2-2

CDR3aa: CASSLTGGNEQYF
CDR3nt: TGTGCCAGCAGCTTGACGGGGGGGAACGAGCAGTACTTC
d_gene: TRBD2
abundance: .
v_gene: TRBV5-4
j_gene: TRBJ2-7

CDR3aa: CASSQDRYVTEAFF
CDR3nt: TGTGCCAGCAGCCAGGACCGCTATGTCACTGAAGCTTTCTTT
d_gene: .
abundance: .
v_gene: TRBV27
j_gene: TRBJ1-1

CDR3aa: CASSQARWGNTEAFF
CDR3nt: TGTGCCAGCAGCCAAGCGAGATGGGGGAACACTGAAGCTTTCTTT
d_gene: .
abundance: .
v_gene: TRBV3-1/TRBV3-2
j_gene: TRBJ1-1

CDR3aa: CASSTGQGFGYTF
CDR3nt: TGTGCCAGCAGTACAGGACAGGGATTTGGCTACACCTTC
d_gene: TRBD1
abundance: .
v_gene: TRBV6-5
j_gene: TRBJ1-2

CDR3aa: CSARTGGVDTGELFF
CDR3nt: TGCAGCGCCCGGACGGGGGGCGTCGACACCGGGGAGCTGTTTTTT
d_gene: .
abundance: .
v_gene: TRBV29-1
j_gene: TRBJ2-2

CDR3aa: CASSLGQGFGNSPLHF
CDR3nt: TGCGCCAGCAGCTTGGGACAGGGGTTCGGTAATTCACCCCTCCACTTT
d_gene: TRBD1
abundance: .
v_gene: TRBV5-1
j_gene: TRBJ1-6

CDR3aa: CASRSSYGPLHF
CDR3nt: TGTGCCAGTCGTAGTAGTTATGGTCCTCTCCACTTT
d_gene: .
abundance: .
v_gene: TRBV27
j_gene: TRBJ1-6

CDR3aa: CASTGVTEAFF
CDR3nt: TGTGCCAGCACAGGGGTCACTGAAGCTTTCTTT
d_gene: TRBD1
abundance: .
v_gene: TRBV19
j_gene: TRBJ1-1

CDR3aa: CASSLNADYEKLFF
CDR3nt: TGTGCCAGCAGTCTAAACGCGGACTACGAAAAACTGTTTTTT
d_gene: .
abundance: .
v_gene: TRBV2
j_gene: TRBJ1-4

CDR3aa: CASSYLDRTGELFF
CDR3nt: TGTGCCAGCAGTTACCTGGACCGAACCGGGGAGCTGTTTTTT
d_gene: .
abundance: .
v_gene: TRBV6-5
j_gene: TRBJ2-2

CDR3aa: CASSESPTGQISYEQYF
CDR3nt: TGTGCCAGCAGTGAAAGCCCGACAGGCCAAATCTCCTACGAGCAGTACTTC
d_gene: .
abundance: .
v_gene: TRBV6-1
j_gene: TRBJ2-7

CDR3aa: CASSHLEASGIYEQYF
CDR3nt: TGTGCCAGCAGCCACCTGGAGGCTAGCGGCATCTACGAGCAGTACTTC
d_gene: TRBD2
abundance: once
v_gene: TRBV5-5
j_gene: TRBJ2-7

CDR3aa: CASSQDPEYSPLHF
CDR3nt: TGTGCCAGCAGCCAGGACCCGGAGTATTCACCCCTCCACTTT
d_gene: .
abundance: .
v_gene: TRBV6-5
j_gene: TRBJ1-6

CDR3aa: CASSLSVGALTEAFF
CDR3nt: TGTGCCAGCAGCCTTTCAGTCGGGGCCCTCACTGAAGCTTTCTTT
d_gene: .
abundance: .
v_gene: TRBV4-2
j_gene: TRBJ1-1

CDR3aa: CASSVEGLASNEQFF
CDR3nt: TGTGCCAGCAGCGTAGAGGGACTAGCCTCCAATGAGCAGTTCTTC
d_gene: TRBD2
abundance: .
v_gene: TRBV9
j_gene: TRBJ2-1